This is a list of T cell receptor beta chains from one sample in a study of blood T cell repertoires in COVID-19. Profiling relied on immunoSEQ multiplex PCR, and the TCRdb table lists in-frame clones only, not all of them. The table records about 180,000 clones, more than 85% of them present only once. Sequenced sample: peripheral blood. The receptor set was obtained from a woman in her twenties or thirties with active or convalescent COVID-19. The CDR3 runs from the conserved cysteine through the conserved F or W. The D gene is left open where the match is weak. Clone size is shown for a subset of rows, as once, few, many or a class of expanded clone.

CDR3aa	CDR3nt	abundance	v_gene	j_gene	d_gene
CASSPPRGHPKFDGYTF	TGTGCCAGCAGTCCGCCCAGGGGGCACCCCAAATTCGATGGCTACACCTTC	-	TRBV2	TRBJ1-2	TRBD1
CSASSGGRGDTQYF	TGCAGTGCTAGTTCAGGCGGACGGGGAGATACGCAGTATTTT	-	TRBV20-1	TRBJ2-3	-
CASSGGDQPQHF	TGTGCCAGCAGCGGAGGAGACCAGCCCCAGCATTTT	-	TRBV28	TRBJ1-5	-
CASRDRESNYGYTF	TGCGCCAGCAGGGACAGGGAGAGTAACTATGGCTACACCTTC	-	TRBV5-1	TRBJ1-2	TRBD1
CASSQGGELFF	TGTGCCAGCAGCCAGGGCGGGGAGCTGTTTTTT	-	TRBV12-3/TRBV12-4	TRBJ2-2	-
CAWDRVSTEAFF	TGTGCCTGGGACAGGGTGAGCACTGAAGCTTTCTTT	-	TRBV30	TRBJ1-1	TRBD1
CASSMGGARAEAFF	TGTGCCAGTAGTATGGGGGGGGCAAGGGCTGAAGCTTTCTTT	-	TRBV19	TRBJ1-1	-
CACRLYDTGELFF	TGTGCCTGTCGACTCTACGACACCGGGGAGCTGTTTTTT	-	TRBV30	TRBJ2-2	-
CASSSLLTGERGYGYTF	TGTGCCAGCTCATCATTACTAACAGGGGAACGAGGATATGGCTACACCTTC	-	TRBV18	TRBJ1-2	TRBD1
CASSLGGQGTDTQYF	TGCGCCAGCAGCTTGGGCGGGCAGGGCACAGATACGCAGTATTTT	-	TRBV5-1	TRBJ2-3	-
CASSQDFSGYYNEQFF	TGTGCCAGCAGCCAAGATTTTAGCGGGTACTACAATGAGCAGTTCTTC	few	TRBV14	TRBJ2-1	TRBD2
CASSPIAGGYYEQYF	TGTGCCAGCAGTCCTATAGCGGGAGGTTACTACGAGCAGTACTTC	once	TRBV7-9	TRBJ2-7	TRBD2
CAWSSGQGDEQYF	TGTGCCTGGAGTTCGGGACAGGGCGACGAGCAGTACTTC	-	TRBV30	TRBJ2-7	TRBD1
CASSMRGGGEKLFF	TGTGCCAGCAGCATGCGAGGGGGCGGAGAAAAACTGTTTTTT	-	TRBV9	TRBJ1-4	TRBD1
CASSFRPGTKNEKLFF	TGTGCCAGCAGTTTTCGTCCCGGGACAAAGAATGAAAAACTGTTTTTT	-	TRBV27	TRBJ1-4	-
CASSSRQVSSPLHF	TGTGCCAGCAGCTCAAGACAGGTTTCTTCACCCCTCCACTTT	-	TRBV9	TRBJ1-6	-
CASSELLAGGTDTQYF	TGCGCCAGCAGTGAATTATTAGCGGGAGGAACAGATACGCAGTATTTT	-	TRBV10-1	TRBJ2-3	TRBD2
CASSLARTGTNSPLHF	TGCGCCAGCAGCTTGGCTAGGACTGGCACGAATTCACCCCTCCACTTT	-	TRBV5-6	TRBJ1-6	-
CASSQGGLAGGREQFF	TGCGCCAGCAGCCAAGGGGGACTAGCGGGGGGTAGAGAGCAGTTCTTC	-	TRBV4-1	TRBJ2-1	TRBD2
CATSRVFFGGVDEQYF	TGTGCCACCAGCAGAGTCTTTTTCGGGGGGGTGGACGAGCAGTACTTC	-	TRBV15	TRBJ2-7	TRBD2
CASSTDSTWWGGYTF	TGTGCCAGTAGTACCGACAGTACATGGTGGGGCGGCTACACCTTC	-	TRBV19	TRBJ1-2	-
CASRKEGNTGELFF	TGTGCCAGCAGAAAAGAGGGCAACACCGGGGAGCTGTTTTTT	-	TRBV11-2	TRBJ2-2	-
CASRKDRGQGNQPQHF	TGTGCCAGCAGAAAGGACAGGGGGCAAGGCAATCAGCCCCAGCATTTT	-	TRBV2	TRBJ1-5	TRBD1
CASSYRGRASTDTQYF	TGTGCCAGCAGTTACAGGGGCAGGGCGAGCACAGATACGCAGTATTTT	-	TRBV6-6	TRBJ2-3	-
CASSPRGQGAYEQYF	TGTGCCAGCAGCCCACGGGGACAGGGGGCCTACGAGCAGTACTTC	-	TRBV11-3	TRBJ2-7	TRBD1
CASSDNRLTYNEQFF	TGTGCCAGCAGTGATAACAGGTTAACCTACAATGAGCAGTTCTTC	-	TRBV25-1	TRBJ2-1	-
CASRRGQATTPNYGYTF	TGCGCCAGCAGACGAGGACAGGCGACCACTCCTAACTATGGCTACACCTTC	once	TRBV5-1	TRBJ1-2	TRBD1
CASSEEGGGQETQYF	TGTGCCAGCAGTGAGGAGGGCGGGGGGCAAGAGACCCAGTACTTC	once	TRBV2	TRBJ2-5	TRBD2
CATTAGTGGALHYGYTF	TGTGCCACCACGGCGGGGACAGGGGGCGCGCTGCACTATGGCTACACCTTC	-	TRBV10-3	TRBJ1-2	TRBD1
CASRFGTEAFF	TGCGCCAGCCGATTCGGGACTGAAGCTTTCTTT	-	TRBV5-1	TRBJ1-1	-
CASSSSGTGRYYGYTF	TGTGCCAGCAGTTCCTCCGGGACAGGGAGATACTATGGCTACACCTTC	-	TRBV6-5	TRBJ1-2	TRBD1
CASSLNQVMNTEAFF	TGCGCCAGCAGCTTGAATCAGGTAATGAACACTGAAGCTTTCTTT	once	TRBV5-1	TRBJ1-1	-
CAIDRRNTEAFF	TGTGCCATCGACAGGCGGAACACTGAAGCTTTCTTT	-	TRBV6-4	TRBJ1-1	-
CASSSGNRIKNIQYF	TGTGCCAGCAGCTCCGGAAACAGGATCAAAAACATTCAGTACTTC	-	TRBV9	TRBJ2-4	-
CAWSPARNEQFF	TGTGCCTGGAGTCCCGCTAGGAATGAGCAGTTCTTC	once	TRBV30	TRBJ2-1	-
CASSPVPYLITGELFF	TGTGCCAGCAGTCCTGTCCCCTATCTTATCACCGGGGAGCTGTTTTTT	few	TRBV7-9	TRBJ2-2	-
CASSPGTESGKTQYF	TGTGCCAGCTCACCCGGGACAGAGTCCGGGAAGACCCAGTACTTC	-	TRBV18	TRBJ2-5	TRBD1
CASRGQFTDTQYF	TGTGCCAGCAGAGGACAGTTCACAGATACGCAGTATTTT	-	TRBV11-3	TRBJ2-3	-
CASSETTNYEQYF	TGCGCCAGCAGTGAGACTACCAACTACGAGCAGTACTTC	-	TRBV10-2	TRBJ2-7	-
CASSYLTGGYTF	TGTGCCAGCAGTTACCTGACAGGGGGCTACACCTTC	-	TRBV6-5	TRBJ1-2	TRBD1
CASSEGTFAKNIQYF	TGTGCCAGCAGTGAAGGGACTTTTGCCAAAAACATTCAGTACTTC	once	TRBV2	TRBJ2-4	-
CASSQGLMEPQHF	TGCGCCAGCAGCCAGGGCCTTATGGAGCCCCAGCATTTT	few	TRBV4-1	TRBJ1-5	-
CATSRTGDERSPLHF	TGTGCCACCAGCAGGACAGGTGATGAAAGGTCACCCCTCCACTTT	-	TRBV15	TRBJ1-6	-
CASSGGTSGGVLGTDTQYF	TGCGCCAGCAGCGGAGGGACTAGCGGGGGGGTACTAGGCACAGATACGCAGTATTTT	-	TRBV5-1	TRBJ2-3	TRBD2
CASSVWDRRYEQYF	TGCGCCAGCAGCGTATGGGACAGGCGCTACGAGCAGTACTTC	-	TRBV5-1	TRBJ2-7	TRBD1
CASSVVSSVTEAFF	TGTGCCAGCAGCGTAGTTAGTAGCGTCACTGAAGCTTTCTTT	-	TRBV9	TRBJ1-1	-
CASSFGGYEKLFF	TGTGCCAGCAGTTTTGGGGGCTATGAAAAACTGTTTTTT	-	TRBV7-6	TRBJ1-4	-
CASSHRDNEQFF	TGTGCCAGCAGCCACCGGGACAATGAGCAGTTCTTC	once	TRBV9	TRBJ2-1	-
CASSPTLSTGSYEQYF	TGTGCCAGCAGCCCAACCTTATCGACAGGCTCCTACGAGCAGTACTTC	-	TRBV5-5	TRBJ2-7	-
CASSSRTGSNEQFF	TGTGCCAGCAGCTCGAGGACAGGGAGCAATGAGCAGTTCTTC	-	TRBV11-2	TRBJ2-1	TRBD1